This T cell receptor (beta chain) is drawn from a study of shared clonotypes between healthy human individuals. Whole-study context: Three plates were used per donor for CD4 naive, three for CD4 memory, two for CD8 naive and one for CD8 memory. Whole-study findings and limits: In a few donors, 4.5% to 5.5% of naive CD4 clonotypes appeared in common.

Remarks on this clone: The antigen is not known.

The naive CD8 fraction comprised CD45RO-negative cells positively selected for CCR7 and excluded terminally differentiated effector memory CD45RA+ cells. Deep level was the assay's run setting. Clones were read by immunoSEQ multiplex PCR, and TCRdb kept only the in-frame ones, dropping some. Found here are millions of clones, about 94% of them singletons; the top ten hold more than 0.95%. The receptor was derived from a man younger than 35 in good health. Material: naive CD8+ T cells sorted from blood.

CDR3 sequence (DNA): TGTGCCAGCAGTCCGCTCCGGGACAGACAAGAGACCCAGTACTTC. Its translation: CASSPLRDRQETQYF. The chain joins TRBV27 to TRBJ2-5; TRBD1 matches at 7 bases. V lost 5 bases to trimming and J lost 2 bases; unmatched junction nucleotides: 8. Germline CDR1 is MNHEY and CDR2 is SMNVEV (reference sequence). The CDR3 loop spans 15 amino acids.